The 11 T cell receptor beta chains below were found in one sample sequenced in a study of vaccination effects on CD4 cells after COVID-19. For these TCRs, the target antigens are not known. Generated by immunoSEQ multiplex PCR, the TCRdb table keeps only in-frame clones and is missing some. This sample has about 33,000 clones, with roughly 78% found just once. In the ViraFEST assay, antigen-specific CD4+ clonotypes were identified by expansion after peptide-pool stimulation. Culturing for around ten days preceded CD4+ T cell isolation. Vaccine administered to participants consisted of two doses of either BNT162b2 or mRNA-1273. Sequencing used CD4+ T cells from PBMCs cultured with HCoV-NL63 spike peptides, obtained after COVID-19 vaccination. The receptor source for this set is a human donor who received a COVID-19 vaccine. Some clones in this sample may be carry-over from other donors' samples.

This sequence joins TRBV7-9 and TRBJ2-1; D gene unclear. V was clipped by 0 bases and J by 6 bases, with 9 bases between them. This CDR3 comprises 14 residues. Germline values: CDR1 SEHNR, CDR2 FQNEAQ (reference sequence). CDR3: CASSLARNVNEQFF. CDR3 DNA sequence: TGTGCCAGCAGCTTAGCGCGTAACGTCAATGAGCAGTTCTTC.

The chain carries TRBV18 and TRBJ2-3, with D perhaps TRBD2 (5 bases). V was trimmed by 4 bases and J by 1 base, leaving 12 bases between them. In germline, CDR1 is KGHSH, CDR2 LQKENI. The CDR3 totals 15 residues. CDR3: CASSHSNGGTDTQYF. The CDR3 DNA reads TGTGCCAGCTCACATTCGAACGGGGGCACAGATACGCAGTATTTT.

The chain links TRBV3-1 (or the pseudogene TRBV3-2) to TRBJ1-6, with D unclear. V lost 1 base, J lost 0 bases, and 4 bases lay in between. Germline V gene sequence: CDR1 LGHDT, CDR2 YNNKEL (reference sequence). The CDR3 is 15 residues long. CDR3 sequence: CASSQGHSYNSPLHF. In DNA form, the CDR3 reads TGTGCCAGCAGCCAAGGGCACTCCTATAATTCACCCCTCCACTTT.

In the case of this clone: Its ends do not fully match the called genes, so a read error is possible. This chain links TRBV3-1 (or the pseudogene TRBV3-2) with TRBJ2-5, with a possible D match to TRBD2 (5 bases). Germline assignment: CDR1 LGHDT and CDR2 YNNKEL (reference sequence). This CDR3 comprises 14 residues. CDR3 in DNA: TGTGCCAGCAGCCAAGAACCTAGCCAAGGGACCCAGTACTTC. It translates to CASSQEPSQGTQYF.

The chain joins TRBV14 to TRBJ1-1; D ambiguous. The CDR3 is 14 residues long. Germline CDR1 SGHDN, CDR2 FVKESK. V was clipped by 0 bases and J by 4 bases, with 9 bases between them. The CDR3: CASSQDMRGTEAFF. DNA for the CDR3: TGTGCCAGCAGCCAAGATATGAGAGGCACTGAAGCTTTCTTT.

This chain uses TRBV15 with TRBJ1-3; D is unresolved. Trimming took off 0 bases at V and 0 bases at J, with 6 bases between the two ends. This CDR3 has 15 amino acids. The germline V gene encodes CDR1 LNHNV and CDR2 YYDKDF (reference sequence). CDR3 DNA: TGTGCCACCAGCAGAGATACGAACTCTGGAAACACCATATATTTT. Amino acid sequence: CATSRDTNSGNTIYF.

This clone was seen a few times. This sequence joins TRBV18 and TRBJ1-1, with D perhaps TRBD1 (5 bases). Germline V gene lookup returns CDR1 KGHSH and CDR2 LQKENI. Trimming left V 3 bases short and J 1 base short, with 9 bases between. The CDR3 is 14 amino acids. The CDR3 DNA sequence: TGTGCCAGCTCACCGCAGGGCTCGAACACTGAAGCTTTCTTT. This gives the protein CASSPQGSNTEAFF.

The V gene is TRBV19, the J gene TRBJ2-5; D might be TRBD2 (5 bases). This CDR3 is 13 amino acids long. V gave up 6 bases and J gave up 4 bases, with 12 bases separating them. Germline CDR1 LNHDA, CDR2 SQIVND (reference sequence). CDR3 sequence: CASRAGGLETQYF. CDR3 DNA sequence: TGTGCCAGTAGGGCAGGAGGATTAGAGACCCAGTACTTC.

This chain links TRBV6-6 with TRBJ2-7, with D uncertain. Germline-derived CDR1 and CDR2 are MNHNY and SVGAGI (reference sequence). This CDR3 spans 13 amino acids. The V and J ends lost 5 bases and 3 bases respectively, with 11 bases between them. This CDR3 is CASSQQYSYEQYV. The CDR3 DNA reads TGTGCCAGCAGTCAACAATACAGCTACGAGCAGTACGTC.

The gene calls are TRBV19 and TRBJ1-2; a weak D match, TRBD1 (6 bases). The length of the CDR3 is 12 residues. CDR1 LNHDA and CDR2 SQIVND come from the germline V gene (reference sequence). Trimming pared 9 bases from V and 6 bases from J, leaving 14 bases between. For the CDR3, the DNA is TGTGCCAGCCAACAGGGAAAAGATGGCTACACCTTC. Translated: CASQQGKDGYTF.

This clone was recorded only once. This chain uses TRBV21-1 with TRBJ1-1; TRBD1, as called in the table, went unchecked against the DNA. TRBV21-1 is a known pseudogene. The CDR3 is 20 residues long. The CDR3 loop reads CASSGKGLQGFGGADTEAFF. The DNA of the CDR3 is TGTGCCAGCAGCGGAAAGGGTCTCCAGGGATTCGGTGGGGCCGACACTGAAGCTTTCTTT.